The 18 T cell receptor beta chains below all came from one sample that was sequenced in a study of CD8+ T cells in alopecia areata. Extracted RNA was reverse transcribed into cDNA, the sequencing template. Assay used: immunoSEQ multiplex PCR; TCRdb lists only in-frame clones, some missing. The sample yields 110,000 to 150,000 clones, less than 70% seen once. Indicated treatment: oral pan-JAK inhibitor, 5-10 mg twice daily. The sequenced sample was CD8+ T cells sorted from blood, obtained at week 4, from a patient treated with tofacitinib. The receptors come from a human donor with alopecia areata.

The chain couples TRBV27 to TRBJ2-7, with D hard to call. Germline CDR1 and CDR2: MNHEY and SMNVEV (reference sequence). The CDR3 is 14 residues long. Deletions cut 6 bases from V and 5 bases from J, with 17 bases between. The CDR3 region has the DNA TGTGCCAGCAGCCTTGCCGGAACCGAGGACGAGCAGTACTTC. Amino acids: CASSLAGTEDEQYF.

The gene calls are TRBV19 and TRBJ1-6; D gene unclear. V was clipped by 0 bases and J by 2 bases, with 11 bases between them. The CDR3 sequence is 17 residues long. CDR1 and CDR2 (germline): LNHDA, SQIVND (reference sequence). In DNA form, the CDR3 reads TGTGCCAGTAGTATAGATCTCGAAGTGGCCTATAATTCACCCCTCCACTTT. This translates into CASSIDLEVAYNSPLHF.

This clone was seen a few times. The chain recombines TRBV29-1 with TRBJ1-2; 8 nucleotides align to TRBD1. The germline CDR1 and CDR2 sequences are SQVTM and ANQGSEA. With 6 bases clipped from V and 6 bases from J, the junction kept 15 bases outside the gene matches. There are 15 residues in the CDR3. CDR3 bases: TGCAGCGTCCTACCCGTAAAGACAGGGGACGATGGCTACACCTTC. It specifies CSVLPVKTGDDGYTF.

The gene calls are TRBV13 and TRBJ1-6; 7 bases are shared with TRBD1. V shed 6 bases, J shed 9 bases, and the junction held 8 bases outside the gene matches. Germline values: CDR1 PRHDT, CDR2 FYEKMQ (reference sequence). The CDR3 loop spans 14 amino acids. CDR3 DNA sequence: TGTGCCAGCAGTAGTGACAGGGAAAGTTCACCCCTCCACTTT. Residues: CASSSDRESSPLHF.

This clone turned up a few times. The chain is built from TRBV9 and TRBJ1-1; 8 nucleotides agree with TRBD1. This CDR3 has 15 amino acids. Germline trimming cut 0 bases from V and 1 base from J; bases unmatched to any gene: 2. The V gene's germline CDR1 is SGDLS and CDR2 YYNGEE. CDR3 coding DNA: TGTGCCAGCAGCGTAGCTACAGGGGGGAACACTGAAGCTTTCTTT. It encodes CASSVATGGNTEAFF.

Here the CDR3 DNA reads TGTGCCAGCAGTTCCGGGACAGGGAATTCACCCCTCCACTTT. This codes for CASSSGTGNSPLHF. This rearrangement joins TRBV27 to TRBJ1-6, with TRBD1 matching over 9 bases. V dropped 4 bases and J dropped 7; count of bases not matched to a gene: 2. CDR3 length: 14 residues. The germline V gene has CDR1 MNHEY and CDR2 SMNVEV (reference sequence).

This clone was counted between two and nine times. The chain links TRBV7-9 to TRBJ1-1; D call uncertain. Trimming shortened V by 2 bases and J by 4 bases, and 2 bases separated the two germline ends. Germline V gene sequence: CDR1 SEHNR, CDR2 FQNEAQ (reference sequence). CDR3 length: 11 residues. The CDR3 DNA follows: TGTGCCAGCAGCTTAACCACTGAAGCTTTCTTT. It codes for CASSLTTEAFF.

This chain uses TRBV2 with TRBJ1-1, with 7 bases fitting TRBD1. Germline V gene data show CDR1 as SNHLY and CDR2 as FYNNEI. With 8 bases clipped from V and 4 bases from J, the junction kept 10 bases outside the gene matches. The CDR3 extends over 14 amino acids. This chain's CDR3 is CASLSRQGTTEAFF. The CDR3, as DNA: TGTGCCAGCCTCTCCCGACAGGGTACCACTGAAGCTTTCTTT.

This chain uses TRBV27 with TRBJ2-5, with D hard to call. The CDR3 length is 12 residues. The germline V and J ends were trimmed by 6 bases and 1 base, with 6 bases remaining between them. Germline V lookup: CDR1 MNHEY, CDR2 SMNVEV (reference sequence). CDR3 region: CASRSFQETQYF. For the CDR3, the DNA is TGTGCCAGCAGGAGCTTCCAAGAGACCCAGTACTTC.

This chain connects TRBV30 to TRBJ1-1, with D perhaps TRBD1 (5 bases). Trimming left V 5 bases short and J 4 bases short, with 14 bases between. The CDR3 length is 13 residues. Germline loops: CDR1 GTSNPN, CDR2 SVGIG (reference sequence). The CDR3 here is CAWGYRDLTEAFF. The CDR3 nucleotides are TGTGCCTGGGGATACCGGGACCTCACTGAAGCTTTCTTT.

This clone was counted between two and nine times. In DNA, the CDR3 is TGTGCCAGCAGCTTAGGGCGGGATCCCCTCCACTTT. This sequence encodes CASSLGRDPLHF. The J gene is TRBJ1-6, the V gene TRBV11-2; D uncertain. Germline assignment: CDR1 SGHAT and CDR2 FQNNGV. The ends were cut back, 1 base at V and 13 bases at J, with 8 bases in the middle. The CDR3 loop spans 12 amino acids.

The chain combines TRBV10-3 with TRBJ2-1; 7 bases line up with TRBD2. The CDR3 covers 17 residues. Germline-derived CDR1 and CDR2 are ENHRY and SYGVKD. The trim removed 2 bases at V and 0 bases at J, leaving 7 bases unmatched. In DNA form, the CDR3 reads TGTGCCATCAGTGAGGACAGCGGGGAAAGCTCCTACAATGAGCAGTTCTTC. Amino acid sequence: CAISEDSGESSYNEQFF.

V gene TRBV7-9 combines with J gene TRBJ2-7; D may match TRBD1 or TRBD2 (6 bases each). Germline CDR1 reads SEHNR; CDR2 reads FQNEAQ (reference sequence). The V gene lost 6 bases and the J gene lost 2 bases, with 8 bases spanning the gap. The length of the CDR3 is 12 residues. DNA for the CDR3: TGTGCCAGCAGTAGGGGGGCCTACGAGCAGTACTTC. Protein sequence: CASSRGAYEQYF. The full variable domain, completed using reference TRBV7-9 and TRBJ2-7, is DTGVSQNPRHKITKRGQNVTFRCDPISEHNRLYWYRQTLGQGPEFLTYFQNEAQLEKSRLLSDRFSAERPKGSFSTLEIQRTEQGDSAMYLCASSRGAYEQYFGPGTRLTVT.

The chain combines TRBV12-5 with TRBJ2-7, with a weak D call TRBD2 (5 bases). The germline V gene has CDR1 LGHNT and CDR2 FRNRAP. CDR3 size: 11 residues. V gave up 5 bases and J gave up 4 bases, with 6 bases separating them. CDR3 sequence reads: CASGRTYEQYF. The CDR3 DNA follows: TGTGCTAGTGGTCGGACTTACGAGCAGTACTTC.

This clone has a handful of counts. The V call is TRBV7-9, the J call TRBJ1-1, with D perhaps matching TRBD1 (6 bases). V was clipped by 3 bases and J by 5 bases, with 19 bases between them. The CDR3 loop spans 16 amino acids. From germline, CDR1 is SEHNR and CDR2 FQNEAQ (reference sequence). The CDR3 is CASSLAPTGSGTEAFF. The CDR3 bases are TGTGCCAGCAGCTTGGCCCCAACAGGGTCTGGGACTGAAGCTTTCTTT.

The J gene is TRBJ2-7, the V gene TRBV30; no clear D. The V and J ends lost 3 bases and 5 bases respectively, with 11 bases between them. The CDR3 is 12 residues long. The germline V gene has CDR1 GTSNPN and CDR2 SVGIG (reference sequence). CDR3 in amino acids: CAWSPLGHEQYF. The CDR3 coding sequence is TGTGCCTGGAGCCCTTTGGGCCACGAGCAGTACTTC.

The V call is TRBV30, the J call TRBJ1-1; no clear D gene. CDR1 and CDR2 (germline): GTSNPN, SVGIG (reference sequence). This CDR3 contains 13 residues. Trimming left V 0 bases short and J 4 bases short, with 9 bases between. The CDR3 here is CAWSVERFTEAFF. The CDR3 DNA sequence: TGTGCCTGGAGTGTAGAACGTTTCACTGAAGCTTTCTTT.

This clone has only a few counts. V and J are TRBV29-1 and TRBJ1-2, with D perhaps matching TRBD1 (6 bases). The germline V and J ends were trimmed by 3 bases and 8 bases, with 22 bases remaining between them. Looked up from germline, CDR1 is SQVTM and CDR2 is ANQGSEA. This CDR3 has 15 residues. CDR3 coding DNA: TGCAGCGTTGAGTGGCGAGCCAACAGGGTGATCGGCTACACCTTC. It is translated as CSVEWRANRVIGYTF. Full variable domain (remainder filled in from reference TRBV29-1 and TRBJ1-2): SAVISQKPSRDICQRGTSLTIQCQVDSQVTMMFWYRQQPGQSLTLIATANQGSEATYESGFVIDKFPISRPNLTFSTLTVSNMSPEDSSIYLCSVEWRANRVIGYTFGSGTRLTVV.